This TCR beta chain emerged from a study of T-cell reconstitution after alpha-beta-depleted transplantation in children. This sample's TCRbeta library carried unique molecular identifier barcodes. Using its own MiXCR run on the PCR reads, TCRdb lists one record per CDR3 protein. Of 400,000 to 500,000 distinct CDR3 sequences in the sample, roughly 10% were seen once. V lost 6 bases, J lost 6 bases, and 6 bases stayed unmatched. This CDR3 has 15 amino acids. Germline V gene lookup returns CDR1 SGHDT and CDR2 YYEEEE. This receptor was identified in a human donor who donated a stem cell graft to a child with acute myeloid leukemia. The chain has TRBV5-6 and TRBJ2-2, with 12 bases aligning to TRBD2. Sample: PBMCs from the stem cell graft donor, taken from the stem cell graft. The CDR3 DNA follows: TGTGCCAGCACCAGGACTAGCGGGAAAGCCGGGGAGCTGTTTTTT. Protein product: CASTRTSGKAGELFF.